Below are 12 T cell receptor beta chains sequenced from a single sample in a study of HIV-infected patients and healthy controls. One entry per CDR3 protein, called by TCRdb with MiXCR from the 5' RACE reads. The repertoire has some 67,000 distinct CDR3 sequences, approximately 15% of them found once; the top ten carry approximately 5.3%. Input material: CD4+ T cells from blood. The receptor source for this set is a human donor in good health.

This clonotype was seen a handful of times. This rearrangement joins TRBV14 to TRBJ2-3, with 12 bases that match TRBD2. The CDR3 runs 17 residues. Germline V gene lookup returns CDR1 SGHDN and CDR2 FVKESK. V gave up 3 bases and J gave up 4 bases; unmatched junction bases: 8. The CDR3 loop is CASSHQLAGGPADTQYF. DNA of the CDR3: TGTGCCAGCAGCCACCAGCTAGCGGGAGGGCCGGCAGATACGCAGTATTTT.

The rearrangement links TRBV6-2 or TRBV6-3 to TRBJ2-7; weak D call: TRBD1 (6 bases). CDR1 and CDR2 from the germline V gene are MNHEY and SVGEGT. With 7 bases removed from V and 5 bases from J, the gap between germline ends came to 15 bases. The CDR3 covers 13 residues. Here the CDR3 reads CASKTTQGNEQYF. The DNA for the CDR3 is TGTGCCAGCAAAACCACACAGGGCAACGAGCAGTACTTC.

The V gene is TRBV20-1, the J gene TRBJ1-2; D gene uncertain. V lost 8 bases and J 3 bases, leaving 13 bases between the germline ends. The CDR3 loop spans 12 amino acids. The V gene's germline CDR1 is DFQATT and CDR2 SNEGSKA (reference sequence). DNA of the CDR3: TGCAGTCCAGATTCCTTAGACTATGGCTACACCTTC. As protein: CSPDSLDYGYTF.

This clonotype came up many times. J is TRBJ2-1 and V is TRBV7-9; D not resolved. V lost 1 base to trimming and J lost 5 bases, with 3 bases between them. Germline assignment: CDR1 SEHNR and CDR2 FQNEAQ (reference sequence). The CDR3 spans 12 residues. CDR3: CASSLGDNEQFF. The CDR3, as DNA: TGTGCCAGCAGCTTAGGGGACAATGAGCAGTTCTTC.

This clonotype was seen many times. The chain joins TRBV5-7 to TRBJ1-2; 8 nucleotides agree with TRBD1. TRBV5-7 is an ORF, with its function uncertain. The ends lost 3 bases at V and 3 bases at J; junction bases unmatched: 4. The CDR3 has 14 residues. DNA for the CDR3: TGTGCCAGCAGCTCGGACAGGGATGACTATGGCTACACCTTC. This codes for CASSSDRDDYGYTF.

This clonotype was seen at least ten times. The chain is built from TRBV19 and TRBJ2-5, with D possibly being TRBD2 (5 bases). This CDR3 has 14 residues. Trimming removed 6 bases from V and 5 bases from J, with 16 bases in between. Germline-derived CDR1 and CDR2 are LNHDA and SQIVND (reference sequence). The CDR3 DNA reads TGTGCCAGTAGCATCGGGGTACTGGGGGAGACCCAGTACTTC. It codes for CASSIGVLGETQYF.

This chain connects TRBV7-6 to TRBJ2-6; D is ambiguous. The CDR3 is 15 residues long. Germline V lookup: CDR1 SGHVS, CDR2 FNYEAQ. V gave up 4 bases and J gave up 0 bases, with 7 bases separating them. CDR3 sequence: CASSSSSSGANVLTF. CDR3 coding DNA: TGTGCCAGCAGCTCCAGTTCCTCTGGGGCCAACGTCCTGACTTTC.

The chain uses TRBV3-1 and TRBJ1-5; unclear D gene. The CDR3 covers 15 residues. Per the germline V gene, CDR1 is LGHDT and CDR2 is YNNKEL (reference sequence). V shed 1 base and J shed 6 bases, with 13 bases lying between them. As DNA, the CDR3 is TGTGCCAGCAGCCAAGGAATGAACATCCCTCAGCCCCAGCATTTT. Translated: CASSQGMNIPQPQHF.

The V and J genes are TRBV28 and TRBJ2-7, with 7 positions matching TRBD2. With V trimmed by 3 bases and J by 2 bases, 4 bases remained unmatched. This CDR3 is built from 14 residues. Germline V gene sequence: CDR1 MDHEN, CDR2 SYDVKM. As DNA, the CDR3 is TGTGCCAGCAGTTTTGTGCGGGAGCCCTACGAGCAGTACTTC. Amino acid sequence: CASSFVREPYEQYF.

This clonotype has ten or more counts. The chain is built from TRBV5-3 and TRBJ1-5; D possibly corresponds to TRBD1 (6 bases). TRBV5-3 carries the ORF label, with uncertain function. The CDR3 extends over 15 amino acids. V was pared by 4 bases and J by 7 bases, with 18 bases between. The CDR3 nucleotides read TGTGCCAGAAGCCCCCGGGGGCAAGTGGTCCAGCCCCAGCATTTT. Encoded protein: CARSPRGQVVQPQHF.

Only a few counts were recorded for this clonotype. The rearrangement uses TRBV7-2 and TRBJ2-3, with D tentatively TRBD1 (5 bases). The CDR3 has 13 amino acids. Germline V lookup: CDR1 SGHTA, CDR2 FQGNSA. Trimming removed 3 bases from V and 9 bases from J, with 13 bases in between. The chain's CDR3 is CASSFPGFTTQYF. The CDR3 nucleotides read TGTGCCAGCAGCTTTCCAGGGTTCACGACGCAGTATTTT.

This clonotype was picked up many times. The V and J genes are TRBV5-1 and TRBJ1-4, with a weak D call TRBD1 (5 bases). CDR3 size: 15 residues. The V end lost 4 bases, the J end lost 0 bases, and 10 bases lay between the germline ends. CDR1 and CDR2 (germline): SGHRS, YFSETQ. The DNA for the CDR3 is TGCGCCAGCAGCCCCGGGGGTTCAACTAATGAAAAACTGTTTTTT. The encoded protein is CASSPGGSTNEKLFF.